This TCR beta chain originates from a study of blood T cell dynamics during melanoma immunotherapy. Study as a whole: Standard first-line treatment here was pembrolizumab or nivolumab plus ipilimumab in metastatic melanoma.

The repertoire was sequenced with immunoSEQ multiplex PCR; TCRdb's copy has only in-frame clones and lacks some. Of tens of thousands of clones in the sample, approximately 90% were seen once. The time point is: pre-treatment baseline. Prior systemic cancer therapy, immunosuppressant use and other active malignancies excluded patients. The CDR3 loop spans 11 amino acids. Trimming took 3 bases from V and 8 from J, leaving 5 bases between them. Germline V gene data show CDR1 as DFQATT and CDR2 as SNEGSKA (reference sequence). This TCR was recovered from a human donor with melanoma. V usage is TRBV20-1 and J usage is TRBJ1-6, with D unresolved. This material consisted of blood, taken from a patient treated with checkpoint blockade. The CDR3 reads CSASGDSPLHF. The CDR3 DNA reads as TGCAGTGCTAGTGGGGATTCACCCCTCCACTTT.